Listed below are T cell receptor beta chains from one sample, sequenced in a study of CD8 T cells in ankylosing spondylitis. TCRdb re-called the 5' RACE reads through MiXCR, storing one row per CDR3 protein. The profile covers about 400,000 distinct CDR3 sequences, with approximately 20% appearing a single time and about a sixth taken by the ten largest. The specimen was blood, either unsorted or a sorted T cell fraction (not recorded which). Receptors originate from a male donor with ankylosing spondylitis. The conserved cysteine and the conserved F or W are not part of the CDR3 here. Fields, in order: J gene, V gene, CDR3 protein.

TRBJ2-7,TRBV28,ASLARAPYEQY
TRBJ2-5,TRBV5-1,ASSLAQETQETQY
TRBJ2-7,TRBV5-1,ASSDTRYEQY
TRBJ2-1,TRBV7-2,ASSPQGGGPPYNEQF
TRBJ2-2,TRBV6-1,ASRTGNANTGELF
TRBJ2-3,TRBV6-2/TRBV6-3,ASRHRQGYADTQY
TRBJ1-1,TRBV5-1,ASSIQGYTEAF
TRBJ2-7,TRBV10-3,AISEGPRNTYEQY
TRBJ2-1,TRBV10-3,AISEEGQGYNEQF
TRBJ1-2,TRBV30,AWNEGQDYYGYT
TRBJ1-1,TRBV5-1,ASSPQGGITEAF
TRBJ2-1,TRBV20-1,SARFSGTTDEQF
TRBJ2-3,TRBV5-1,ASSLLAGRTDTQY
TRBJ2-7,TRBV5-1,ASRQIGYEQY
TRBJ2-5,TRBV7-7,ASSRDFQETQY
TRBJ2-2,TRBV4-2,ASSQDLREDGTGELF
TRBJ2-1,TRBV5-1,ASSLRAGVINEQF
TRBJ2-7,TRBV7-9,ASSDWGDYEQY
TRBJ2-5,TRBV13,ASSGGGYQETQY
TRBJ2-1,TRBV29-1,SVGGVEQF
TRBJ2-5,TRBV3-1,ASSQVPVDGETQY
TRBJ2-7,TRBV20-1,SANIGGSYEQY
TRBJ2-6,TRBV9,ASSLDRANVLT
TRBJ2-1,TRBV20-1,SALAGGYNEQF
TRBJ2-1,TRBV9,ASSPLVGSYNEQF
TRBJ1-5,TRBV12-3/TRBV12-4,ASSRDRASNQPQH
TRBJ2-5,TRBV6-5,ASSYYRPESGETQY